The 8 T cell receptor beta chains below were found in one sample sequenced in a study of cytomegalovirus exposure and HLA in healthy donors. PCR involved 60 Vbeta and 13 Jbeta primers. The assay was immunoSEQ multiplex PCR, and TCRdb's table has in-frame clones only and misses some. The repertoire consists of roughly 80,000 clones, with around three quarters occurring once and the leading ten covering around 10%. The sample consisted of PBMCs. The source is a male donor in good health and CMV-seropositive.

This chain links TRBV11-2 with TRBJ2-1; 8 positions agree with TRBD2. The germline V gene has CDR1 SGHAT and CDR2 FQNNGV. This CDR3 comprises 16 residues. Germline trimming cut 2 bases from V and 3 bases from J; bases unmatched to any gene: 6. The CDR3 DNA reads TGTGCCAGCAGCTTAATCGGGAGGGAGAACTACAATGAGCAGTTCTTC. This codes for CASSLIGRENYNEQFF. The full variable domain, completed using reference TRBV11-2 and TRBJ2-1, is EAGVAQSPRYKIIEKRQSVAFWCNPISGHATLYWYQQILGQGPKLLIQFQNNGVVDDSQLPKDRFSAERLKGVDSTLKIQPAKLEDSAVYLCASSLIGRENYNEQFFGPGTRLTVL.

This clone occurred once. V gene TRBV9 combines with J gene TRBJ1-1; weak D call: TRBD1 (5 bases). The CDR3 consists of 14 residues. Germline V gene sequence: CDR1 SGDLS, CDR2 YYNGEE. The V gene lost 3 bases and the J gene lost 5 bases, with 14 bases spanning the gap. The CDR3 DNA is TGTGCCAGCAGCGCGGGGGGAGGGGAAACTGAAGCTTTCTTT. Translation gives CASSAGGGETEAFF.

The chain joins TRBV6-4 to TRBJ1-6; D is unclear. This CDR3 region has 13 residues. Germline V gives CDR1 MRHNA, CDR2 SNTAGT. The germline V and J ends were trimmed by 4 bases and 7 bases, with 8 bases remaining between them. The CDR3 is CASSVGGNSPLHF. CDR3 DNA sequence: TGTGCCAGCAGTGTAGGCGGGAATTCACCCCTCCACTTT.

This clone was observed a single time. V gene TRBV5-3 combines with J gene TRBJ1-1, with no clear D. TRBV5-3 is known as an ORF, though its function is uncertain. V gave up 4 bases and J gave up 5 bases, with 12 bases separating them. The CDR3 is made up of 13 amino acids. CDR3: CARSKEGDTEAFF. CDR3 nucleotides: TGTGCCAGAAGCAAGGAGGGCGATACTGAAGCTTTCTTT.

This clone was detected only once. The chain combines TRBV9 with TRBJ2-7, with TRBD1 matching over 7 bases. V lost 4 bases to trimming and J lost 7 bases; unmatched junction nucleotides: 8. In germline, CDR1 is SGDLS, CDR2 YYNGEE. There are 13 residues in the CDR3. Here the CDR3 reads CASSTRQGREQYF. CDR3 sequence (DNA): TGTGCCAGCAGCACCCGACAGGGTAGAGAGCAGTACTTC. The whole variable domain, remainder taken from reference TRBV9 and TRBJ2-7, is DSGVTQTPKHLITATGQRVTLRCSPRSGDLSVYWYQQSLDQGLQFLIQYYNGEERAKGNILERFSAQQFPDLHSELNLSSLELGDSALYFCASSTRQGREQYFGPGTRLTVT.

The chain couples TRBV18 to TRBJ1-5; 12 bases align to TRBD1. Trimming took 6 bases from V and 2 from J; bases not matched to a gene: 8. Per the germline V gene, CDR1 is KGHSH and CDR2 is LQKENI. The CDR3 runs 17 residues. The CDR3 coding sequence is TGTGCCAGCTCCCAAGGGGGACAGGGGGCGGGCAATCAGCCCCAGCATTTT. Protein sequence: CASSQGGQGAGNQPQHF.

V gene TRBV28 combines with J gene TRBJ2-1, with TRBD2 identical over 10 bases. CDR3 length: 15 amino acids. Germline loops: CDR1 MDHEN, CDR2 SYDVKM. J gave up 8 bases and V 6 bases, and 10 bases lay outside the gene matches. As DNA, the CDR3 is TGTGCCAGCAGGCCACAGCGGGGGGGCCGCGATGAGCAGTTCTTC. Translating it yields CASRPQRGGRDEQFF.

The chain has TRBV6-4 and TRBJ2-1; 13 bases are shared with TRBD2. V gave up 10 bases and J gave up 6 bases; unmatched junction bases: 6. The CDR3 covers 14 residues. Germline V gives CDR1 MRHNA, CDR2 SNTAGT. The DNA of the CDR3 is TGTGCCACCCCGGGACTAGCGGGGAGCAATGAGCAGTTCTTC. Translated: CATPGLAGSNEQFF.